The present entry profiles one T cell receptor beta chain with its context. The data are from a study of blood T cell repertoires in COVID-19. Study-level information: Specimens from acute and convalescent COVID-19 originated in the United States, Italy and Spain. The analysed material was cDNA or gDNA that came from T cells, B-cell-depleted T cells, or PBMCs.

V lost 7 bases, J lost 2 bases, and 14 bases lay in between. Germline CDR1 MDHEN, CDR2 SYDVKM. There are 14 residues in the CDR3. Original handling: Estimated nucleated cell counts came from reference gene primer amplification. TCRdb's copy holds only in-frame clones and misses some; the assay was immunoSEQ multiplex PCR. The V and J calls and clone size were taken over from that table, and D and trimming were inferred from the DNA. The repertoire holds 58,000 or so clones, about 79% seen once, with 4% to 6% in the top ten. V and J are TRBV28 and TRBJ1-2; D ambiguous. The sample taken for sequencing was peripheral blood. The TCR originated in a human donor in a cohort sampled during active COVID-19. This CDR3 is CASNSPSPNYGYTF. Written as DNA, the CDR3 is TGTGCCAGCAACAGCCCCTCTCCCAACTATGGCTACACCTTC.